The clone carrying this T cell receptor beta chain appeared many times. These data are taken from a study of read filtering for tumor transcriptome and immune sequencing. From approximately 430 ng of RNA, a library with molecular barcoded alpha/delta and beta/gamma adaptors was made. TCRdb re-derived calls from the reads in MiXCR, one entry per CDR3 protein. The sample includes some 80,000 distinct CDR3 sequences, about 12% of them seen just once. Trimming removed 2 bases from V and 0 bases from J, with 20 bases in between. The germline V gene has CDR1 SQVTM and CDR2 ANQGSEA. The length of the CDR3 is 18 residues.

This TCR derives from a donor over 35 with multiple myeloma. Sequenced sample: a population of CD138-negative cells sorted from bone marrow. The chain links TRBV29-1 to TRBJ2-4; D is unclear. Written as DNA, the CDR3 is TGCAGCGTTGAATTGGCCAGATTCGATACCTTAGCCAAAAACATTCAGTACTTC. Its protein is CSVELARFDTLAKNIQYF.